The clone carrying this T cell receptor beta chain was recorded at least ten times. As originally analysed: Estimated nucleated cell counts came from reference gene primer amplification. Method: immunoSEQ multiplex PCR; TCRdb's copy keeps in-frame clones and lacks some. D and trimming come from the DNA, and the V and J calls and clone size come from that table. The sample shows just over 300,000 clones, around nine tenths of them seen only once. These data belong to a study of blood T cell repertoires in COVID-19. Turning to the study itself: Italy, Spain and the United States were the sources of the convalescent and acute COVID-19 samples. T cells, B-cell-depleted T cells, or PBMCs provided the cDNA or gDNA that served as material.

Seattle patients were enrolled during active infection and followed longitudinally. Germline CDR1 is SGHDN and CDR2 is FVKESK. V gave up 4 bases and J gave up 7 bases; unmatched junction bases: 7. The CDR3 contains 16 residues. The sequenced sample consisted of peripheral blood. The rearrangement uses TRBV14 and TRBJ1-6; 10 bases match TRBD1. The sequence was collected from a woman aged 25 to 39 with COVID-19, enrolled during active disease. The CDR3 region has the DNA TGTGCCAGCAGCCGCTTGGGACAGGGGTCGAATTCACCCCTCCACTTT. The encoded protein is CASSRLGQGSNSPLHF.